This T cell receptor (beta chain) was observed in a study of blood T cell repertoires in COVID-19. The wider study: Sites across the United States, Italy and Spain contributed samples from acute and convalescent COVID-19. T cells, B-cell-depleted T cells, or PBMCs supplied cDNA or gDNA.

Original methodology: Estimation of nucleated cell counts was performed using reference gene primer amplification. Using immunoSEQ multiplex PCR, the repertoire was profiled, and TCRdb retains in-frame clones only, with some absent. V and J calls and clone size are as listed in that table; D and trimming were resolved from the DNA. The table shows some 200,000 clones, with over 75% occurring only once. This sequence originates from a woman of 80 years or more with acute or convalescent COVID-19. Sequenced sample: peripheral blood.

This CDR3 reads CASSLAGRLARDEQYF. The CDR3 DNA reads TGTGCCAGCAGCTTAGCGGGTAGACTAGCCCGGGACGAGCAGTACTTC. The rearrangement joins TRBV7-9 to TRBJ2-7; TRBD2 matches at 7 bases. V shed 0 bases and J 5 bases; nucleotides not matched to a gene: 10. In germline, CDR1 is SEHNR, CDR2 FQNEAQ (reference sequence). The CDR3 contains 16 residues.